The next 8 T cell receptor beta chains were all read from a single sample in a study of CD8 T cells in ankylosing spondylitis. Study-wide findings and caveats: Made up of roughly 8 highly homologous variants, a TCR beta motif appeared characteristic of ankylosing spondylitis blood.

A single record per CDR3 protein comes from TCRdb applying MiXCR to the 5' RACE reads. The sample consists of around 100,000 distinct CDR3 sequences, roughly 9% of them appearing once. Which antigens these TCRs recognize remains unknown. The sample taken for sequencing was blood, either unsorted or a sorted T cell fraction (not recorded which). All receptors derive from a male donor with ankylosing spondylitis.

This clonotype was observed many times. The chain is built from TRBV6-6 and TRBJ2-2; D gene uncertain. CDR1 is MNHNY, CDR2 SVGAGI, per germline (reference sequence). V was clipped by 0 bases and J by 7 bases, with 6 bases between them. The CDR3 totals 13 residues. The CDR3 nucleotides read TGTGCCAGCAGTTACTCGAATCTCGGGGAGCTGTTTTTT. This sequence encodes CASSYSNLGELFF.

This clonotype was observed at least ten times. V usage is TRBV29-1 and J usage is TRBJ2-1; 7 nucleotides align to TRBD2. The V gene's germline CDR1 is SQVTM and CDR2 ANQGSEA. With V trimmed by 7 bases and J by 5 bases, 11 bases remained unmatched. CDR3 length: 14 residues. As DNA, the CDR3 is TGCAGCGCGTTTAGGCTAGCGGATGACAATGAGCAGTTCTTC. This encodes CSAFRLADDNEQFF.

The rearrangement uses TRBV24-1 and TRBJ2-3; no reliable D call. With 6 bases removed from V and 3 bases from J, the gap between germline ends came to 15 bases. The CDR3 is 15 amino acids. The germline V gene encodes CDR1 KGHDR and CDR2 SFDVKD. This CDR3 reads CATSTPVQGTDTQYF. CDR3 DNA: TGTGCCACCAGTACCCCCGTTCAAGGTACAGATACGCAGTATTTT.

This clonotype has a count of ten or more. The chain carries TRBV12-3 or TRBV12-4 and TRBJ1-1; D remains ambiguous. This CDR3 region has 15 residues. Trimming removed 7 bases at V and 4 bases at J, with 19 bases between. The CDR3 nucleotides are TGTGCCAGCACCTTAAGGGAGGGCCTGAGCACTGAAGCTTTCTTT. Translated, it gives CASTLREGLSTEAFF.

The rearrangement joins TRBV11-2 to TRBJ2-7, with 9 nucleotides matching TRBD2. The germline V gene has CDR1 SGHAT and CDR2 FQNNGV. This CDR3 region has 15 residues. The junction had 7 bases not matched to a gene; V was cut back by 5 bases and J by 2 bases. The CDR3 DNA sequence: TGTGCCAGCAGCCCCTCTAGCGGGACGACCTACGAGCAGTACTTC. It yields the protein CASSPSSGTTYEQYF.

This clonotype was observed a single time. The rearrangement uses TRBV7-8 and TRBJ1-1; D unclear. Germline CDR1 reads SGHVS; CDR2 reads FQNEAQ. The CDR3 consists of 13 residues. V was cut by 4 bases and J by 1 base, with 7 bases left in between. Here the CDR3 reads CASSWTPNTEAFF. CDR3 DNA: TGTGCCAGCAGCTGGACCCCGAACACTGAAGCTTTCTTT.

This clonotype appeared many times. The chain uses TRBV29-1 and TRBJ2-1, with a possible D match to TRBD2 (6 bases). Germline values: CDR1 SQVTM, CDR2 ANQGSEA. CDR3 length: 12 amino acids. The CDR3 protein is CSGIGGENEQFF. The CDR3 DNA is TGCAGTGGGATCGGCGGGGAGAATGAGCAGTTCTTC.

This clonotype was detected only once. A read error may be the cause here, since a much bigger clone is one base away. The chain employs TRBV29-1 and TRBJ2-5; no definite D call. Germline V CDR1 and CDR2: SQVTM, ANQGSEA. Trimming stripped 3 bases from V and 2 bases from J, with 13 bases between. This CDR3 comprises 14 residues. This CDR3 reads CSVDHRQTQETQYF. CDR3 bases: TGCAGCGTTGATCATCGCCAGACTCAAGAGACCCAGTACTTC.